This record looks at one TCR beta chain sequence and its context. The source of the sample is a study of blood T cell repertoires in COVID-19. Clones were sequenced by immunoSEQ multiplex PCR, and TCRdb holds only the in-frame ones, with some missing. Altogether approximately 150,000 clones are present, around 80% being singletons, with the ten largest covering more than 4.5%. Looked up from germline, CDR1 is SGHTS and CDR2 is YDEGEE. The CDR3 extends over 13 amino acids. J gave up 5 bases and V 0 bases, and 2 bases lay outside the gene matches. Residents of 24 US areas, aged roughly 18 to 95 years, made up the participants.

The genes are TRBV5-8 and TRBJ2-7; 7 bases are a match to TRBD1. The sequence was obtained from a man between 70 and 80 years old who had been exposed to COVID-19. What was sequenced was PBMCs or T cells enriched from blood (not recorded which). This chain's CDR3 is CASSLDRGHEQYF. The CDR3 DNA is TGTGCCAGCAGCTTGGACAGGGGCCACGAGCAGTACTTC.